The rows below give T cell receptor beta chains drawn from one sample of a study of blood T cell repertoires in COVID-19. The assay was immunoSEQ multiplex PCR, and TCRdb's table has in-frame clones only and misses some. The profile shows approximately 300,000 clones, more than 70% of them singletons. Material for sequencing was peripheral blood. All receptors derive from a young woman with COVID-19, enrolled during active disease. Both conserved end residues are part of each CDR3. The D gene is left open where the match is weak. Size is stated for part of the rows, as once, few or many counts, or as a class when the clone is expanded.

d_call j_call clone_size v_call cdr3_aa cdr3_nt
NA TRBJ2-2 NA TRBV27 CASTGVRAGTGELFF TGTGCCAGCACCGGGGTCCGGGCGGGTACCGGGGAGCTGTTTTTT
NA TRBJ1-2 NA TRBV29-1 CSVSTEGVSHGYTF TGCAGCGTTTCAACCGAGGGAGTTAGCCATGGCTACACCTTC
NA TRBJ2-1 NA TRBV2 CASSEAKATKQFF TGTGCCAGCAGTGAAGCGAAGGCTACTAAGCAGTTCTTC
NA TRBJ1-3 NA TRBV30 CAWSEGVGNTIYF TGTGCCTGGAGTGAAGGGGTTGGAAACACCATATATTTT
NA TRBJ2-7 once TRBV28 CASRSAGEYEQYF TGTGCCAGCCGATCGGCAGGGGAGTACGAGCAGTACTTC
NA TRBJ2-3 NA TRBV24-1 CATSERGPSTDTQYF TGTGCCACCAGTGAGCGGGGGCCCTCCACAGATACGCAGTATTTT
TRBD2 TRBJ2-7 few TRBV6-5 CASSQTSGWAYEQYF TGTGCCAGCAGTCAGACTAGCGGGTGGGCCTACGAGCAGTACTTC
TRBD1 TRBJ1-2 NA TRBV5-1 CASRTDREEPGYTF TGCGCCAGCAGGACGGACAGGGAGGAACCTGGCTACACCTTC
NA TRBJ1-5 NA TRBV24-1 CATSDSRTDQPQHF TGTGCCACCAGTGATAGCAGGACAGATCAGCCCCAGCATTTT
NA TRBJ2-2 NA TRBV5-1 CASSSPTGGGTGELFF TGCGCCAGCAGCTCCCCAACAGGGGGGGGCACCGGGGAGCTGTTTTTT
NA TRBJ1-1 once TRBV5-1 CASSFGFGAGAEAFF TGCGCCAGCAGCTTCGGGTTTGGGGCGGGGGCTGAAGCTTTCTTT
NA TRBJ2-1 once TRBV9 CASSLRRGEGRNEQFF TGTGCCAGCAGCCTCCGAAGGGGGGAGGGCCGCAATGAGCAGTTCTTC
TRBD2 TRBJ2-1 once TRBV18 CASSPPQREGINEQFF TGTGCCAGCTCACCACCGCAGCGGGAGGGTATCAATGAGCAGTTCTTC
TRBD1 TRBJ1-1 once TRBV30 CAWTPRQGIRAEAFF TGTGCCTGGACCCCCCGACAGGGGATTAGGGCTGAAGCTTTCTTT
NA TRBJ2-7 NA TRBV5-1 CASRVQGASSYEQYF TGCGCCAGCAGGGTCCAAGGGGCGAGCTCCTACGAGCAGTACTTC
NA TRBJ2-7 NA TRBV6-5 CASSYAAGGEQYF TGTGCCAGCAGTTACGCGGCAGGAGGCGAGCAGTACTTC
NA TRBJ2-7 NA TRBV29-1 CSAETGISYEQYF TGCAGCGCTGAGACGGGTATCTCCTACGAGCAGTACTTC
NA TRBJ1-6 NA TRBV5-6 CASSLGQTDSPLHF TGTGCCAGCAGCTTGGGACAGACTGATTCACCCCTCCACTTT
TRBD1 TRBJ2-2 NA TRBV5-5 CASSWGQGARSNTGELFF TGTGCCAGCAGCTGGGGACAGGGGGCCCGATCGAACACCGGGGAGCTGTTTTTT
TRBD2 TRBJ2-7 NA TRBV6-2/TRBV6-3 CASSFSGSSYEQYF TGTGCCAGCAGTTTTAGCGGGAGCTCCTACGAGCAGTACTTC
TRBD1 TRBJ1-4 NA TRBV4-1 CASSHSPGTGGEKLFF TGCGCCAGCAGCCACAGCCCCGGGACAGGGGGGGAAAAACTGTTTTTT
TRBD2 TRBJ2-3 NA TRBV6-1 CASSDGTGGGDTQYF TGTGCCAGCAGTGACGGGACGGGGGGTGGGGATACGCAGTATTTT
NA TRBJ1-4 NA TRBV20-1 CSASIGGTNEKLFF TGCAGTGCTAGTATCGGGGGAACTAATGAAAAACTGTTTTTT
NA TRBJ2-1 once TRBV9 CASSSRLGREQFF TGTGCCAGCAGCTCCCGACTAGGACGGGAGCAGTTCTTC
TRBD1 TRBJ1-1 NA TRBV11-2 CASSPRTGKAFF TGTGCCAGCAGCCCGAGGACAGGTAAAGCTTTCTTT
TRBD1 TRBJ2-3 NA TRBV5-1 CASSFRDRVEDTQYF TGCGCCAGCAGCTTCCGGGACAGGGTTGAAGATACGCAGTATTTT
NA TRBJ2-1 NA TRBV10-1 CASSESVPSSYNEQFF TGCGCCAGCAGTGAGTCTGTGCCGAGCTCCTACAATGAGCAGTTCTTC
TRBD2 TRBJ2-3 NA TRBV20-1 CSASGAGGGDTQYF TGCAGTGCTAGTGGAGCGGGAGGAGGAGATACGCAGTATTTT
TRBD1 TRBJ1-5 NA TRBV15 CATSRGQYSNQPQHF TGTGCCACCAGCAGGGGACAGTATAGCAATCAGCCCCAGCATTTT
TRBD1 TRBJ1-4 NA TRBV28 CASSRRQGIGEKLFF TGTGCCAGCAGTCGCCGACAGGGGATAGGGGAAAAACTGTTTTTT
TRBD2 TRBJ2-7 NA TRBV18 CASSRGGAGTYEQYF TGTGCCAGCTCCCGCGGGGGAGCGGGGACCTACGAGCAGTACTTC
TRBD1 TRBJ2-1 NA TRBV28 CASSPEYRGRTDNEQFF TGTGCCAGCAGTCCTGAGTACAGGGGGCGAACTGACAATGAGCAGTTCTTC
TRBD1 TRBJ2-1 NA TRBV19 CASSLFERGLDEQFF TGTGCCAGTAGTCTATTCGAGAGGGGGCTGGATGAGCAGTTCTTC
NA TRBJ1-5 once TRBV2 CASSASGQPQHF TGTGCCAGCAGTGCCAGCGGTCAGCCCCAGCATTTT
NA TRBJ2-5 NA TRBV2 CASSSGGQETQYF TGTGCCAGCAGTTCCGGGGGACAAGAGACCCAGTACTTC
NA TRBJ2-7 NA TRBV19 CASSIDNEAYEQYF TGTGCCAGTAGTATAGATAACGAGGCCTACGAGCAGTACTTC
TRBD1 TRBJ2-7 NA TRBV7-9 CASSLEGRGQGKGEQYF TGTGCCAGCAGCTTAGAGGGTAGGGGACAGGGGAAAGGCGAGCAGTACTTC
NA TRBJ1-1 NA TRBV9 CASSVGSTVNTEAFF TGTGCCAGCAGCGTAGGCTCGACAGTGAACACTGAAGCTTTCTTT
TRBD2 TRBJ2-3 NA TRBV7-2 CASSYREATDTQYF TGTGCCAGCAGCTACCGGGAGGCAACAGATACGCAGTATTTT
NA TRBJ2-1 NA TRBV4-1 CASSHRDRTLREEQFF TGCGCCAGCAGCCATCGAGATCGAACTCTCCGGGAGGAGCAGTTCTTC
TRBD1 TRBJ1-2 NA TRBV28 CASSWDSTSYTF TGTGCCAGCAGTTGGGACAGTACAAGCTACACCTTC
NA TRBJ2-5 few TRBV5-1 CASSPQNRNEETQYF TGCGCCAGCAGCCCCCAAAACAGGAACGAAGAGACCCAGTACTTC
TRBD2 TRBJ2-5 NA TRBV5-6 CASSLTGGETQYF TGTGCCAGCAGCTTGACGGGAGGAGAGACCCAGTACTTC
NA TRBJ1-2 NA TRBV3-1/TRBV3-2 CASSQAAGGRGGYGYTF TGTGCCAGCAGCCAAGCCGCTGGAGGGAGAGGAGGCTATGGCTACACCTTC
NA TRBJ2-1 NA TRBV18 CASSEMLMDNEQFF TGTGCCAGCTCAGAGATGCTGATGGACAATGAGCAGTTCTTC
NA TRBJ1-5 NA TRBV7-9 CASSLTGSNQPQHF TGTGCCAGCAGCCTAACAGGGAGCAATCAGCCCCAGCATTTT
NA TRBJ1-6 NA TRBV28 CASSFGGAVGDSPLHF TGTGCCAGCAGTTTTGGGGGCGCCGTTGGGGATTCACCCCTCCACTTT
NA TRBJ1-5 NA TRBV7-8 CASSAGRAVNQPQHF TGTGCCAGCAGCGCAGGGAGGGCCGTCAATCAGCCCCAGCATTTT
NA TRBJ2-7 NA TRBV3-1/TRBV3-2 CASSPTSNEQYF TGTGCCAGCAGCCCCACTAGCAACGAGCAGTACTTC
TRBD2 TRBJ2-7 NA TRBV9 CASSPGGAYEQYF TGTGCCAGCAGCCCCGGGGGGGCCTACGAGCAGTACTTC
TRBD1 TRBJ2-7 few TRBV6-5 CASSYRGQTYEQYF TGTGCCAGCAGTTACCGGGGACAGACCTACGAGCAGTACTTC
NA TRBJ2-3 NA TRBV27 CASRLRPDTQYF TGTGCCAGCAGGCTCAGGCCAGATACGCAGTATTTT